Following are 23 T cell receptor beta chains from one sample sequenced in a study of blood T cells in healthy people across ages. With a J-beta primer mix and a sample-barcoded 5' primer, a second PCR ran about 6 to 11 cycles. TCRdb redid the calling of the 5' RACE reads with MiXCR, one entry per CDR3 protein. The sample records 700,000 to 800,000 distinct CDR3 sequences, roughly two fifths being singletons. The sequenced sample was blood. All receptors come from a woman in her sixties in good health.

This clonotype was counted only a few times. The chain combines TRBV5-1 with TRBJ2-7; weak D call: TRBD2 (5 bases). Trimming cost V 1 base and J 5 bases, with 16 bases left between them. The CDR3 has 15 residues. CDR1 is SGHRS, CDR2 YFSETQ, per germline. CDR3: CASSLSEASSHEQYF. In DNA, the CDR3 is TGCGCCAGCAGCTTGAGTGAGGCTAGCAGCCACGAGCAGTACTTC.

In its sample, this clonotype was seen once. In DNA form, the CDR3 reads TGCAGTGCTAGGGACTGGACTAGCGGGGGATCTAGCACAGATACGCAGTATTTT. This encodes CSARDWTSGGSSTDTQYF. The V call is TRBV20-1, the J call TRBJ2-3, with 13 bases lining up with TRBD2. Trimming at V came to 3 bases and at J to 0 bases, leaving 9 bases not matched to a gene. Germline V gene sequence: CDR1 DFQATT, CDR2 SNEGSKA (reference sequence). The CDR3 runs 18 residues.

This clonotype was seen repeatedly, ten times or more. V is TRBV5-1 and J is TRBJ1-4; possibly TRBD1 for D (5 bases). Germline loops: CDR1 SGHRS, CDR2 YFSETQ. The CDR3 runs 15 residues. Trimming took 5 bases from V and 6 from J, leaving 17 bases between them. CDR3 nucleotide sequence: TGCGCCAGCAGATTCGAGGGGCCGGGAGATGAAAAACTGTTTTTT. Its translation is CASRFEGPGDEKLFF.

This clonotype has a handful of counts. The chain employs TRBV7-3 and TRBJ2-5; TRBD2 aligns across 8 bases. Looked up from germline, CDR1 is SGHTA and CDR2 is FQGTGA. J lost 2 bases, V lost 1 base, and 6 bases had no gene match. CDR3 size: 16 residues. CDR3 region: CASSLNSGVIQETQYF. CDR3 nucleotide sequence: TGTGCCAGCAGCTTAAATAGCGGGGTAATACAAGAGACCCAGTACTTC. Looking up the rest from reference TRBV7-3 and TRBJ2-5 gives the full variable domain: GAGVSQTPSNKVTEKGKYVELRCDPISGHTALYWYRQSLGQGPEFLIYFQGTGAADDSGLPNDRFFAVRPEGSVSTLKIQRTERGDSAVYLCASSLNSGVIQETQYFGPGTRLLVL.

The chain uses TRBV15 and TRBJ1-4; weak D call: TRBD1 (6 bases). Germline CDR1 LNHNV, CDR2 YYDKDF (reference sequence). The ends were cut back, 1 base at V and 5 bases at J, with 11 bases in the middle. The CDR3 totals 15 residues. The CDR3 is CATSRGRGSNEKLFF. CDR3 DNA sequence: TGTGCCACCAGCAGAGGCAGGGGTTCGAATGAAAAACTGTTTTTT.

The rearrangement uses TRBV20-1 and TRBJ2-1; 12 nucleotides align to TRBD2. Germline V gene sequence: CDR1 DFQATT, CDR2 SNEGSKA (reference sequence). This CDR3 is built from 17 residues. The J segment lost 4 bases and the V segment lost 5 bases, leaving 12 bases of the junction unmatched. CDR3 in DNA: TGCAGTGCTCTCTTAACGACTAGCGGGGGTAATTACAATGAGCAGTTCTTC. Translation: CSALLTTSGGNYNEQFF.

This clonotype appeared a single time. The V and J genes are TRBV4-1 and TRBJ1-2; 8 positions match TRBD1. There are 16 residues in the CDR3. Germline V gene lookup returns CDR1 MGHRA and CDR2 YSYEKL. Trimming removed 0 bases from V and 3 bases from J; junction bases left unmatched: 6. The CDR3 here is CASSQEEQGGYYGYTF. The CDR3 DNA sequence: TGCGCCAGCAGCCAAGAGGAACAGGGGGGCTACTATGGCTACACCTTC.

The CDR3 loop reads CSATPDGGGDVSEKLFF. CDR3 bases: TGCAGTGCTACCCCGGATGGAGGGGGGGATGTGAGTGAAAAACTGTTTTTT. The chain links TRBV20-1 to TRBJ1-4; weak D call: TRBD1 (6 bases). V shed 4 bases and J shed 7 bases, with 25 bases lying between them. CDR1 is DFQATT and CDR2 is SNEGSKA in the germline V gene (reference sequence). This CDR3 is 17 amino acids long.

The chain has TRBV19 and TRBJ2-1, with 7 bases identical to TRBD1. CDR1 is LNHDA, CDR2 SQIVND, per germline (reference sequence). Trimming took 5 bases from V and 0 from J; bases not matched to a gene: 4. This CDR3 region has 15 residues. The CDR3 region is CASSEWDSSYNEQFF. In nucleotides, the CDR3 is TGTGCCAGTAGTGAATGGGACAGCTCCTACAATGAGCAGTTCTTC.

The CDR3: CASRGKIEQFF. CDR3 coding DNA: TGTGCCAGCAGGGGGAAGATTGAGCAGTTCTTC. The chain links TRBV12-3 or TRBV12-4 to TRBJ2-1; unclear D gene. The CDR3 covers 11 residues. Trimming pared 6 bases from V and 9 bases from J, leaving 9 bases between.

J is TRBJ1-5 and V is TRBV20-1, with D unresolved. The CDR3 has 12 residues. CDR1 is DFQATT and CDR2 is SNEGSKA in the germline V gene (reference sequence). Trimming took 7 bases from V and 9 from J, leaving 16 bases between them. CDR3 nucleotides: TGCAGTGTCAGTGCCCCTATCCGGCCCCAGCATTTT. Its protein product is CSVSAPIRPQHF.

The chain has TRBV20-1 and TRBJ2-7, with TRBD2 as a possible D gene (7 bases). Trimming pared 6 bases from V and 7 bases from J, leaving 22 bases between. CDR1 and CDR2 (germline): DFQATT, SNEGSKA (reference sequence). This CDR3 region has 14 residues. The CDR3 sequence: CSASTWGRDNEQYF. Written as DNA, the CDR3 is TGCAGTGCCTCAACTTGGGGGAGGGACAATGAGCAGTACTTC.

This clonotype has more than one count but fewer than ten. The rearrangement joins TRBV28 to TRBJ2-7; 9 positions agree with TRBD1. Germline CDR1 is MDHEN and CDR2 is SYDVKM. This CDR3 region has 15 residues. With 4 bases clipped from V and 3 bases from J, the junction kept 7 bases outside the gene matches. CDR3 residues: CASSSSTGGNYEQYF. In DNA, the CDR3 is TGTGCCAGCAGTTCCTCCACAGGGGGCAACTACGAGCAGTACTTC.

The CDR3 is CASSSDIREKLFF. The CDR3 coding sequence is TGCGCCAGCAGCTCGGACATCAGGGAAAAACTGTTTTTT. The chain combines TRBV5-1 with TRBJ1-4, with D possibly being TRBD1 (5 bases). This CDR3 has 13 residues. V was clipped by 3 bases and J by 8 bases, with 11 bases between them. The germline gives CDR1 SGHRS, CDR2 YFSETQ.

In this sample, this clonotype turned up a few times. One end of the junction varies from germline; a read error may be responsible. The genes are TRBV7-7 and TRBJ2-1; maybe TRBD2 (5 bases). Germline CDR1 is SSHAT and CDR2 is FNYEAQ (reference sequence). This CDR3 region has 13 residues. CDR3 residues: CASSPIVRGEQFF. In nucleotides, the CDR3 is TGTGCTAGCAGTCCCATTGTTCGGGGTGAGCAGTTCTTC.

The V gene is TRBV3-1, the J gene TRBJ2-5; either TRBD1 or TRBD2 may supply D (6 bases each). Germline V gives CDR1 LGHDT, CDR2 YNNKEL (reference sequence). Deletions cut 7 bases from V and 11 bases from J, with 26 bases between. This CDR3 region has 15 residues. The CDR3 region has the DNA TGTGCCAGCACCGAAGATGGGGGGCCATACAATGAGCAGTACTTC. It is translated as CASTEDGGPYNEQYF.

This clonotype was seen only a few times. V is TRBV18 and J is TRBJ2-5; D is unclear. V lost 3 bases and J 3 bases, leaving 5 bases between the germline ends. Germline loops: CDR1 KGHSH, CDR2 LQKENI. CDR3 size: 12 residues. The CDR3 sequence is CASSPAEETQYF. The CDR3 bases are TGTGCCAGCTCACCGGCGGAAGAGACCCAGTACTTC.

Only a few counts were recorded for this clonotype. The V gene is TRBV5-1, the J gene TRBJ2-5, with D tentatively TRBD2 (6 bases). Trimming cost V 7 bases and J 5 bases, with 12 bases left between them. The germline gives CDR1 SGHRS, CDR2 YFSETQ. The CDR3 runs 12 residues. CDR3 sequence reads: CASGGTGETQYF. The CDR3, as DNA: TGCGCCAGCGGGGGGACGGGGGAGACCCAGTACTTC.

This chain uses TRBV6-6 with TRBJ1-4, with unresolved D. This CDR3 is 16 amino acids long. Germline V gene data show CDR1 as MNHNY and CDR2 as SVGAGI (reference sequence). Trimming took 10 bases from V and 0 from J, leaving 18 bases between them. This CDR3 is CATTVGARATNEKLFF. In DNA form, the CDR3 reads TGTGCCACCACGGTGGGAGCCCGGGCAACTAATGAAAAACTGTTTTTT.

This clonotype was counted a few times. The CDR3 DNA is TGCGCCAGCAGCCCCCGACTAGCAAGTACGCAGTATTTT. It is translated as CASSPRLASTQYF. V is TRBV5-1 and J is TRBJ2-3; 7 bases agree with TRBD2. This CDR3 has 13 amino acids. The V segment lost 4 bases and the J segment 8 bases; nucleotides outside the gene matches: 7. Germline loops: CDR1 SGHRS, CDR2 YFSETQ.

This sequence joins TRBV9 and TRBJ2-1; perhaps TRBD1 as D (6 bases). Deletions cut 4 bases from V and 3 bases from J, with 14 bases between. This CDR3 region has 15 residues. From germline, CDR1 is SGDLS and CDR2 YYNGEE. The CDR3 loop is CASSPQGFSYNEQFF. CDR3 DNA sequence: TGTGCCAGCAGCCCTCAGGGGTTCAGCTACAATGAGCAGTTCTTC. Variable domain in full (rest from reference TRBV9 and TRBJ2-1): DSGVTQTPKHLITATGQRVTLRCSPRSGDLSVYWYQQSLDQGLQFLIQYYNGEERAKGNILERFSAQQFPDLHSELNLSSLELGDSALYFCASSPQGFSYNEQFFGPGTRLTVL.

The J gene is TRBJ2-3, the V gene TRBV5-1; TRBD2 agrees at 7 bases. The CDR3 consists of 15 residues. V trimming: 7 bases; J trimming: 1 base; junction bases outside the gene matches: 9. From germline, CDR1 is SGHRS and CDR2 YFSETQ. Here the CDR3 reads CASRLAEGRTDTQYF. DNA for the CDR3: TGCGCCAGCCGCCTAGCGGAGGGGCGCACAGATACGCAGTATTTT.

The rearrangement uses TRBV2 and TRBJ2-3, with 8 bases fitting TRBD2. The CDR3 covers 16 residues. The V and J ends lost 6 bases and 0 bases, in that order; junction bases with no gene match: 8. Looked up from germline, CDR1 is SNHLY and CDR2 is FYNNEI. CDR3 residues: CASSGGASGSTDTQYF. The CDR3 bases are TGTGCCAGCAGCGGGGGGGCTAGCGGGAGCACAGATACGCAGTATTTT.